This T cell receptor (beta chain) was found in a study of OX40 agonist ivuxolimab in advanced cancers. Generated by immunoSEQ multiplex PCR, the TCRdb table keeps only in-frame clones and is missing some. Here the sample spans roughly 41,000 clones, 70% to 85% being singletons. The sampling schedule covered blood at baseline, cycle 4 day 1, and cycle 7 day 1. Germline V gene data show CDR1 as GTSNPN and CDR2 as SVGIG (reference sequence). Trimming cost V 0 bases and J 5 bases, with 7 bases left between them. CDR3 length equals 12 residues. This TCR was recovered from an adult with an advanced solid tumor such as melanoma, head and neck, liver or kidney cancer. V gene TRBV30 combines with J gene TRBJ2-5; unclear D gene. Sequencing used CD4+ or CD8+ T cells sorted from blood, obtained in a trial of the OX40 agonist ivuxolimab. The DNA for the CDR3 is TGTGCCTGGAGTGTCCGTGGGGAGACCCAGTACTTC. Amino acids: CAWSVRGETQYF.